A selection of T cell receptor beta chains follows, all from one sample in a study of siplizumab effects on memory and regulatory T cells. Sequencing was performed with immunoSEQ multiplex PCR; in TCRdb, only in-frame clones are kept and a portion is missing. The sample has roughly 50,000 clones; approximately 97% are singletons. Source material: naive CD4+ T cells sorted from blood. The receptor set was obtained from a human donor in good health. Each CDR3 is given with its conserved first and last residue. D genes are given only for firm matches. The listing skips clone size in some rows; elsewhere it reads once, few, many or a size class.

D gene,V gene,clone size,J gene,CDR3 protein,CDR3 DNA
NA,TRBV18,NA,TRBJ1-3,CASSPRMVGSGNTIYF,TGTGCCAGCTCACCACGCATGGTCGGCTCTGGAAACACCATATATTTT
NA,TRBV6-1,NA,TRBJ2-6,CASSLEPAGANVLTF,TGTGCCAGCAGTTTAGAGCCTGCTGGGGCCAACGTCCTGACTTTC
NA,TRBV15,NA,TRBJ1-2,CATSRVGPSYGYTF,TGTGCCACCAGCAGAGTAGGGCCAAGCTATGGCTACACCTTC
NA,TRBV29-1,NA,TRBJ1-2,CSIDPGPSASGYTF,TGCAGCATAGACCCTGGACCTTCCGCTTCCGGCTACACCTTC
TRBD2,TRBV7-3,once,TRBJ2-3,CASSPGGGRGPDTQYF,TGTGCCAGCAGCCCTGGAGGCGGGAGGGGCCCAGATACGCAGTATTTT
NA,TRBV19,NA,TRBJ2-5,CASSPNGRIQETQYF,TGTGCCAGTAGCCCGAATGGGCGGATACAAGAGACCCAGTACTTC
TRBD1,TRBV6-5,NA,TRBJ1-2,CASSRGPTYGYTF,TGTGCCAGCAGCAGGGGGCCTACCTATGGCTACACCTTC
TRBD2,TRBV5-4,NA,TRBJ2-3,CASSSRTSGVTDTQYF,TGTGCCAGCAGCTCAAGGACTAGCGGGGTTACAGATACGCAGTATTTT
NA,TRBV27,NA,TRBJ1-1,CASRSGGRTEAFF,TGTGCCAGCCGCTCCGGGGGGCGGACTGAAGCTTTCTTT
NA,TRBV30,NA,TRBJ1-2,CAWSPGSQGYTF,TGTGCCTGGAGCCCGGGTTCTCAGGGCTACACCTTC
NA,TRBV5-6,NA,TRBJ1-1,CASSLASDIGSTEAFF,TGTGCCAGCAGCTTGGCCAGTGACATCGGGAGCACTGAAGCTTTCTTT
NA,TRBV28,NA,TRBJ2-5,CASSLGTGYQETQYF,TGTGCCAGCAGTTTGGGGACGGGGTACCAAGAGACCCAGTACTTC
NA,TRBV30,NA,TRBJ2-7,CAYSGVLPYEQYF,TGTGCCTATAGCGGAGTCCTGCCCTACGAGCAGTACTTC
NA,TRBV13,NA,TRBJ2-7,CASSLDNGNYEQYF,TGTGCCAGCAGCTTAGACAACGGGAACTACGAGCAGTACTTC
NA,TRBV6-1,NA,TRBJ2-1,CASSGIGGNEQFF,TGTGCCAGCAGTGGGATAGGGGGCAATGAGCAGTTCTTC
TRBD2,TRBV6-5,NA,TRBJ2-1,CASSGLAGYNEQFF,TGTGCCAGCAGCGGACTAGCGGGGTACAATGAGCAGTTCTTC
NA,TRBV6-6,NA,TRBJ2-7,CASSYPGRFYEQYF,TGTGCCAGCAGTTATCCAGGGAGGTTCTACGAGCAGTACTTC
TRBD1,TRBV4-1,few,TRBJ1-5,CASSQGGGRSQPQHF,TGCGCCAGCAGCCAAGGAGGGGGCAGGAGTCAGCCCCAGCATTTT
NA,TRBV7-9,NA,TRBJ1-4,CASSLGAGLDEKLFF,TGTGCCAGCAGCTTAGGAGCGGGGCTGGATGAAAAACTGTTTTTT
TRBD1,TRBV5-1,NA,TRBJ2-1,CASSYGQGGNEQFF,TGCGCCAGCAGCTATGGACAGGGTGGGAATGAGCAGTTCTTC
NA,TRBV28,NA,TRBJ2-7,CASKGGSYEQYF,TGTGCCAGCAAAGGGGGCTCCTACGAGCAGTACTTC
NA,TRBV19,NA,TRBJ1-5,CASSNTGTEINQPQHF,TGTGCCAGTAGTAACACCGGGACGGAGATCAATCAGCCCCAGCATTTT
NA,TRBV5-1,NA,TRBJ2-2,CASSPHMNTGELFF,TGCGCCAGCAGCCCACACATGAACACCGGGGAGCTGTTTTTT
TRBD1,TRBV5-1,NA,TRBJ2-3,CASSLSPGQGEDTQYF,TGCGCCAGCAGCTTAAGTCCCGGACAGGGGGAGGATACGCAGTATTTT
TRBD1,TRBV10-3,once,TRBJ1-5,CAISESGTGNQPQHF,TGTGCCATCAGTGAGTCCGGGACAGGGAATCAGCCCCAGCATTTT
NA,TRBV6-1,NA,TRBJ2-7,CASSRAHEQYF,TGTGCCAGCTCGAGGGCGCACGAGCAGTACTTC
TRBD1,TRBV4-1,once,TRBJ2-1,CASSPQDRVAIEQFF,TGCGCCAGCAGCCCCCAGGACAGGGTCGCAATCGAGCAGTTCTTC